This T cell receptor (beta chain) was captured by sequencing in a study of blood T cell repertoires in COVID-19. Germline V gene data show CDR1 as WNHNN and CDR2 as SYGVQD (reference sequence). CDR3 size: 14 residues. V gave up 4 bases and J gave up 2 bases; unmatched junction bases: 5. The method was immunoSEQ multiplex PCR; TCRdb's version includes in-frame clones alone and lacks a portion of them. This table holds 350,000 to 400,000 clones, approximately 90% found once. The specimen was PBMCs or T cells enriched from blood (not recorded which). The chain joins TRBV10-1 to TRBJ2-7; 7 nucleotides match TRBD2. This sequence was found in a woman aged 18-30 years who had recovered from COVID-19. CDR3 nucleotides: TGCGCCAGCAGTGTGGGACTAAAAACCTACGAGCAGTACTTC. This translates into CASSVGLKTYEQYF.